Below are 6 T cell receptor beta chains sequenced from a single sample in a study of blood T cell repertoires in COVID-19. Sequenced by immunoSEQ multiplex PCR; TCRdb stores in-frame clones only, minus some. The profile shows a few hundred thousand clones, roughly 90% of them singletons. Sequenced input: peripheral blood. The source of these receptors is a man aged 18 to 30 with active or convalescent COVID-19.

This chain connects TRBV11-2 to TRBJ2-5; 8 bases line up with TRBD2. The CDR3 is 17 amino acids. Germline loops: CDR1 SGHAT, CDR2 FQNNGV. Losses at the gene ends were 5 bases for V and 3 bases for J; bases not matched to a gene: 14. CDR3 nucleotides: TGTGCCAGCAGCCTAGCACTTGGGGCGGGGGGAAAAGAGACCCAGTACTTC. Translation gives CASSLALGAGGKETQYF.

The V gene is TRBV6-2 or TRBV6-3, the J gene TRBJ2-2; tentatively, D is TRBD1 (5 bases). Germline V lookup: CDR1 MNHEY, CDR2 SVGEGT. The CDR3 loop spans 14 amino acids. Trimming left V 6 bases short and J 1 base short, with 9 bases between. CDR3 region: CASSPDRNTGELFF. CDR3 bases: TGTGCCAGCAGCCCCGACAGGAACACCGGGGAGCTGTTTTTT.

The chain is built from TRBV7-2 and TRBJ2-7; possible D gene TRBD1, 5 bases. The CDR3 spans 14 residues. Trimming took off 5 bases at V and 2 bases at J, with 13 bases between the two ends. Germline CDR1 is SGHTA and CDR2 is FQGNSA. The chain's CDR3 is CASSTIGATYEQYF. The CDR3 DNA reads as TGTGCCAGCAGCACCATTGGGGCTACCTACGAGCAGTACTTC.

The rearrangement joins TRBV19 to TRBJ2-2; the D gene is possibly TRBD1 (6 bases). Germline V CDR1 and CDR2: LNHDA, SQIVND (reference sequence). The V end was cut by 5 bases, the J end by 5 bases, with 9 bases between. The CDR3 runs 13 residues. The CDR3 DNA follows: TGTGCCAGTAGTCTAACAGGGACCGGGGAGCTGTTTTTT. Translated, it gives CASSLTGTGELFF.

The chain has TRBV9 and TRBJ2-7; D call uncertain. V lost 2 bases and J 1 base, leaving 13 bases between the germline ends. This CDR3 has 15 amino acids. Germline-derived CDR1 and CDR2 are SGDLS and YYNGEE. CDR3 loop: CASSVGDAGSYEQYF. CDR3 nucleotide sequence: TGTGCCAGCAGCGTGGGCGACGCAGGATCCTACGAGCAGTACTTC.

This chain connects TRBV4-2 to TRBJ1-2, with 12 bases identical to TRBD1. The CDR3 spans 18 residues. Germline V lookup: CDR1 LGHNA, CDR2 YNFKEQ. With 5 bases clipped from V and 0 bases from J, the junction kept 10 bases outside the gene matches. The CDR3 here is CASSGRGTGGYANYGYTF. CDR3 nucleotides: TGTGCCAGCAGCGGGCGAGGGACAGGGGGCTACGCTAACTATGGCTACACCTTC.